The source of this TCR beta chain is a study of shared clonotypes between healthy human individuals. Study as a whole: CD4 naive cells filled three plates per donor, CD4 memory three, CD8 naive two and CD8 memory one. Findings and caveats of the study: Rarefaction gave evidence that sorted-subset sequencing remained incomplete despite large depth.

A note on this clone: What it binds is unknown.

Clones were read by immunoSEQ multiplex PCR, and TCRdb kept only the in-frame ones, dropping some. The sample includes 1,500,000 or so clones, roughly 96% seen only once; the top ten take roughly 1.2%. Trimming cost V 10 bases and J 2 bases, with 14 bases left between them. This CDR3 has 14 residues. CDR1 and CDR2 (germline): MDHEN, SYDVKM. Adult Caucasians living in Nashville, Tennessee made up all of the donors. Source material: naive CD4+ T cells sorted from blood. Stated subset: CD45RA+ positively selected. This receptor was identified in a man aged 25-40 years in good health. V gene TRBV28 combines with J gene TRBJ2-2; TRBD1 might be the D (5 bases). The CDR3 DNA reads TGTGCCACCTTGAAAGGGGATAACACCGGGGAGCTGTTTTTT. It specifies CATLKGDNTGELFF.